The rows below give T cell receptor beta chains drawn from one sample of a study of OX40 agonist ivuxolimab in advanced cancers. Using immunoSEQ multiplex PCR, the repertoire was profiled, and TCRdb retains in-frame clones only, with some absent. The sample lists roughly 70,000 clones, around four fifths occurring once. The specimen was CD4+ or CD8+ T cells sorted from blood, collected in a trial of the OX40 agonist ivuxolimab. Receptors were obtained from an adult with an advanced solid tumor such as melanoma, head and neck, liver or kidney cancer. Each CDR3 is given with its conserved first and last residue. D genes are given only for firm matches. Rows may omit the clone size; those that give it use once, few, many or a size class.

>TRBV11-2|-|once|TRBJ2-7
TGTGCCAGCAGCGGACTACGATGGGGGCATCCTCGCTCCTACGAGCAGTACTTC
CASSGLRWGHPRSYEQYF
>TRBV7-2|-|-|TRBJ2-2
TGTGCCAGCAGCTTAGTCGGGGCAGGGAACACCGGGGAGCTGTTTTTT
CASSLVGAGNTGELFF
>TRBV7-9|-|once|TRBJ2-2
TGTGCCAGCAGCCTAAGGACCGGGGAGCTGTTTTTT
CASSLRTGELFF
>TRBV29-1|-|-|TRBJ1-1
TGCAGCGTTGAGCCCGCTGCGGCTTTCTTT
CSVEPAAAFF
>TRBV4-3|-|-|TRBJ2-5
TGCGCCAGCAGCCCCGGGACAATGGGGGAGACCCAGTACTTC
CASSPGTMGETQYF
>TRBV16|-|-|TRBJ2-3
TGTGCCAGCAGCCAATTGCGGGCGTCCACAGATACGCAGTATTTT
CASSQLRASTDTQYF
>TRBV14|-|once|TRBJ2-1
TGTGCCAGCAGCCAAGATCTGGTTTACAATGAGCAGTTCTTC
CASSQDLVYNEQFF
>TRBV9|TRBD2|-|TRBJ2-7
TGTGCCAGCGGTGAGGGGACTAGCGACTACGAGCAGTACTTC
CASGEGTSDYEQYF
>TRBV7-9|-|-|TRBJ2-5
TGTGCCAGCAGCTTAGATGGACAGCAAGAGACGGCCCAGTACTTC
CASSLDGQQETAQYF
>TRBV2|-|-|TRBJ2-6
TGTGCCAGCAGCCCCGGGGACGACAGCTCTGGGGCCAACGTCCTGACTTTC
CASSPGDDSSGANVLTF
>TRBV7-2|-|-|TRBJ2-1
TGTGCCAGCAGCTGGTGGACATACGCGGAGCAGTTCTTC
CASSWWTYAEQFF
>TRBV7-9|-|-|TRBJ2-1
TGTGCCAGCAGCTTTTTCCAAAACAATGAGCAGTTCTTC
CASSFFQNNEQFF
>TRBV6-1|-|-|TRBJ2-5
TGTGCCATCCCCATCAGCCAAGAGACCCAGTACTTC
CAIPISQETQYF
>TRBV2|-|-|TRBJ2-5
TGTGCCAGCATATGGGGGGGCCTTAGAGGGGAGACCCAGTACTTC
CASIWGGLRGETQYF